The 25 T cell receptor beta chains presented below share a single source sample, sequenced in a study of T-cell reconstitution after alpha-beta-depleted transplantation in children. Preparation of the TCRbeta library used unique molecular identifiers. One entry per CDR3 protein results from TCRdb running MiXCR on the PCR reads. The sample records 600,000 to 800,000 distinct CDR3 sequences, less than 15% being singletons. Sequencing used PBMCs, obtained before TCRalphabeta/CD19-depleted stem cell transplant. These receptors all come from a girl aged 2 to 10 with congenital amegakaryocytic thrombocytopenia, due to receive a stem cell transplant.

This clonotype turned up a few times. This chain links TRBV20-1 with TRBJ2-1; D remains ambiguous. Germline CDR1 and CDR2: DFQATT and SNEGSKA (reference sequence). The V end was cut by 1 base, the J end by 2 bases, with 18 bases between. The CDR3 sequence is 17 residues long. The CDR3 region has the DNA TGCAGTGCTAGAGCCACGGTGGAAGCTCCGACCTACAATGAGCAGTTCTTC. Translating gives CSARATVEAPTYNEQFF.

V usage is TRBV9 and J usage is TRBJ1-2; unclear D gene. This CDR3 is 14 amino acids long. CDR1 is SGDLS, CDR2 YYNGEE, per germline. Between the trimmed V and J ends, which lost 0 bases and 4 bases, there was a span of 10 bases. The CDR3 spells CASSVGVGIYGYTF. In DNA, the CDR3 is TGTGCCAGCAGCGTAGGTGTCGGAATCTATGGCTACACCTTC.

This chain connects TRBV7-9 to TRBJ2-1; D gene ambiguous. With 4 bases removed from V and 0 bases from J, the gap between germline ends came to 13 bases. The CDR3 totals 16 residues. Germline CDR1 reads SEHNR; CDR2 reads FQNEAQ (reference sequence). This chain's CDR3 is CASSSARFPSYNEQFF. DNA for the CDR3: TGTGCCAGCAGCTCCGCTCGCTTCCCCTCCTACAATGAGCAGTTCTTC.

This clonotype was observed a few times. This chain connects TRBV5-1 to TRBJ1-1; 7 bases match TRBD1. Germline CDR1 SGHRS, CDR2 YFSETQ. V gave up 2 bases and J gave up 0 bases; unmatched junction bases: 1. This CDR3 has 14 residues. CDR3 DNA sequence: TGCGCCAGCAGCTTCACAGGGGTGAACACTGAAGCTTTCTTT. It specifies CASSFTGVNTEAFF.

The V and J genes are TRBV30 and TRBJ2-3; no firm D call. Trimming cost V 2 bases and J 4 bases, with 7 bases left between them. This CDR3 is built from 12 residues. Germline values: CDR1 GTSNPN, CDR2 SVGIG (reference sequence). The CDR3 DNA sequence: TGTGCCTGGAGTTCCCTCGCAGATACGCAGTATTTT. Amino acid sequence: CAWSSLADTQYF.

Only a few counts were recorded for this clonotype. The rearrangement links TRBV7-8 to TRBJ1-6; tentatively, D is TRBD1 (6 bases). The CDR3 loop spans 15 amino acids. Trimming stripped 5 bases from V and 6 bases from J, with 14 bases between. The germline gives CDR1 SGHVS, CDR2 FQNEAQ. Here the CDR3 reads CASSRRQVPNSPLHF. The DNA for the CDR3 is TGTGCCAGCAGCCGTCGACAGGTTCCTAATTCACCCCTCCACTTT.

The gene calls are TRBV7-9 and TRBJ2-7, with D hard to call. From germline, CDR1 is SEHNR and CDR2 FQNEAQ (reference sequence). CDR3 length equals 14 residues. V dropped 5 bases and J dropped 2 bases, with 13 bases sitting between them. CDR3 region: CASSPNPGTYEQYF. CDR3 in DNA: TGTGCCAGCAGCCCCAACCCGGGTACCTACGAGCAGTACTTC.

This clonotype was seen more than once but under ten times. This rearrangement joins TRBV4-1 to TRBJ2-5; D tentatively fits TRBD1 or TRBD2 (5 bases each). The V end lost 1 base, the J end lost 5 bases, and 8 bases lay between the germline ends. This CDR3 is built from 13 residues. Germline V gene data show CDR1 as MGHRA and CDR2 as YSYEKL. CDR3: CASSQVWGETQYF. CDR3 DNA: TGCGCCAGCAGCCAAGTGTGGGGGGAGACCCAGTACTTC.

This sequence joins TRBV5-1 and TRBJ2-5, with D maybe TRBD2 (6 bases). From germline, CDR1 is SGHRS and CDR2 YFSETQ. The CDR3 is made up of 15 amino acids. V lost 2 bases and J 4 bases, leaving 15 bases between the germline ends. CDR3 bases: TGCGCCAGCAGCTTTTCTTGGGAGGCCGGAGAGACCCAGTACTTC. This gives the protein CASSFSWEAGETQYF.

This clonotype was detected ten times or more. This rearrangement joins TRBV9 to TRBJ2-1; 9 nucleotides match TRBD2. This CDR3 has 15 residues. Germline CDR1 SGDLS, CDR2 YYNGEE. After removal of 3 bases from V and 3 bases from J, the junction contained 4 bases not matched to a gene. The CDR3, as DNA: TGTGCCAGCAGCGCCTTAGCGGGGGACTACAATGAGCAGTTCTTC. It is translated as CASSALAGDYNEQFF.

The genes are TRBV30 and TRBJ1-2; D unclear. With 4 bases removed from V and 7 bases from J, the gap between germline ends came to 16 bases. CDR1 and CDR2 from the germline V gene are GTSNPN and SVGIG (reference sequence). CDR3 size: 13 residues. CDR3: CAWTVRTRSGYTF. CDR3 sequence (DNA): TGTGCCTGGACCGTCCGGACTCGAAGTGGCTACACCTTC.

Only a few counts were recorded for this clonotype. The V call is TRBV5-6, the J call TRBJ2-1; D is perhaps TRBD2 (5 bases). The germline CDR1 and CDR2 sequences are SGHDT and YYEEEE. V lost 1 base and J lost 3, with 8 bases in between. The CDR3 extends over 14 amino acids. The CDR3 is CASSLTAVYNEQFF. CDR3 sequence (DNA): TGTGCCAGCAGCTTGACAGCGGTCTACAATGAGCAGTTCTTC.

The table lists this clonotype with a few counts. The chain recombines TRBV29-1 with TRBJ2-1; D could derive from TRBD1 or TRBD2 (5 bases each). Germline lookup yields CDR1 SQVTM and CDR2 ANQGSEA. Trimming shortened V by 7 bases and J by 8 bases, and 21 bases separated the two germline ends. The CDR3 spans 14 residues. The CDR3 sequence: CSAVPRDGLYEQFF. The CDR3 coding sequence is TGCAGCGCCGTCCCCCGGGACGGTCTCTATGAGCAGTTCTTC.

This clonotype was picked up many times. CDR3 nucleotides: TGCAGCGTTCCGACAGGGCCACGGAGAGATGAGCAGTTCTTC. Encoded protein: CSVPTGPRRDEQFF. This chain uses TRBV29-1 with TRBJ2-1; 7 bases map to TRBD1. Germline CDR1 reads SQVTM; CDR2 reads ANQGSEA. Trimming at V came to 5 bases and at J to 8 bases, leaving 12 bases not matched to a gene. This CDR3 is built from 14 residues.

This clonotype has a count of ten or more. The junction does not match germline at one end; this may be a read error. The V gene is TRBV5-1, the J gene TRBJ2-7; D ambiguous. Germline assignment: CDR1 SGHRS and CDR2 YFSETQ. The CDR3 spans 15 residues. Here the CDR3 reads CASSLGGSGTYEQYF. As DNA, the CDR3 is TGTGCCAGCAGTTTGGGCGGCAGTGGGACCTACGAGCAGTACTTC.

In this sample, this clonotype turned up many times. This rearrangement joins TRBV29-1 to TRBJ2-7; D is perhaps TRBD1 or TRBD2 (5 bases each). Germline CDR1 reads SQVTM; CDR2 reads ANQGSEA. V was cut by 5 bases and J by 3 bases, with 11 bases left in between. This CDR3 has 12 residues. The CDR3 bases are TGCAGCGTTTGGGACCTCCGCTACGAGCAGTACTTC. Protein: CSVWDLRYEQYF.

This chain connects TRBV30 to TRBJ2-3; 9 bases align to TRBD2. Trimming removed 0 bases from V and 2 bases from J; junction bases left unmatched: 0. CDR3 size: 14 residues. Germline V gene sequence: CDR1 GTSNPN, CDR2 SVGIG (reference sequence). CDR3 sequence reads: CAWSVGLATDTQYF. The CDR3 nucleotides are TGTGCCTGGAGTGTGGGACTAGCCACAGATACGCAGTATTTT.

About this clonotype itself: A much bigger clone sits one base away, suggesting this may be a read error. This chain uses TRBV20-1 with TRBJ1-2, with 9 bases that match TRBD1. This CDR3 region has 15 residues. The germline CDR1 and CDR2 sequences are DFQATT and SNEGSKA (reference sequence). The CDR3 region has the DNA TGCAGTGCTACGAGCCCCGGGACAGGGAAACATGGCGACACCTTC. Its translation is CSATSPGTGKHGDTF.

This clonotype appeared a few times. The chain uses TRBV3-1 and TRBJ1-5; D unresolved. This CDR3 has 15 amino acids. The germline CDR1 and CDR2 sequences are LGHDT and YNNKEL (reference sequence). V gave up 2 bases and J gave up 1 base, with 9 bases separating them. The CDR3 bases are TGTGCCAGCAGCCAACGTATGGGGAGCAATCAGCCCCAGCATTTT. Encoded protein: CASSQRMGSNQPQHF.

This clonotype was seen at least ten times. A read error may produce the germline difference seen at one junction end. The V call is TRBV5-1, the J call TRBJ2-6; D remains unclear. This CDR3 has 15 residues. Germline loops: CDR1 SGHRS, CDR2 YFSETQ. CDR3 DNA sequence: TGTGCCAGCAGTTCCGGGTTCTCTGGGGCCAACGTCCTGACTTTC. This translates into CASSSGFSGANVLTF.

This clonotype showed up many times. V gene TRBV6-5 combines with J gene TRBJ2-2; 7 nucleotides match TRBD1. The CDR3 is made up of 16 amino acids. Looked up from germline, CDR1 is MNHEY and CDR2 is SVGAGI. The V segment lost 0 bases and the J segment 3 bases; nucleotides outside the gene matches: 4. The CDR3 sequence is CASSYSQGRDTGELFF. The CDR3 bases are TGTGCCAGCAGTTACTCACAGGGGCGGGACACCGGGGAGCTGTTTTTT.

This clonotype occurred many times. The V gene is TRBV15, the J gene TRBJ1-1; D is uncertain. Trimming removed 0 bases from V and 1 base from J, with 9 bases in between. Germline-derived CDR1 and CDR2 are LNHNV and YYDKDF (reference sequence). The CDR3 is 15 residues long. The CDR3 here is CATSRDGISNTEAFF. CDR3 DNA sequence: TGTGCCACCAGCAGAGATGGGATATCGAACACTGAAGCTTTCTTT.

In its sample, this clonotype was seen many times. The chain joins TRBV15 to TRBJ2-1; D unresolved. Trimming stripped 1 base from V and 4 bases from J, with 11 bases between. The CDR3 is 15 amino acids. The germline CDR1 and CDR2 sequences are LNHNV and YYDKDF (reference sequence). CDR3 bases: TGTGCCACCAGCAGAGTAACGACTCAATACAATGAGCAGTTCTTC. Amino acids: CATSRVTTQYNEQFF.

This chain joins TRBV3-1 and TRBJ2-7, with D unclear. The length of the CDR3 is 16 residues. Trimming cost V 0 bases and J 3 bases, with 15 bases left between them. Germline lookup yields CDR1 LGHDT and CDR2 YNNKEL (reference sequence). CDR3 bases: TGTGCCAGCAGCCAAGATCCTGGGCCCCCCTTCTACGAGCAGTACTTC. Translation gives CASSQDPGPPFYEQYF.

Many counts were recorded for this clonotype. This rearrangement joins TRBV20-1 to TRBJ1-5; no clear D gene. The V end lost 0 bases, the J end lost 1 base, and 4 bases lay between the germline ends. The CDR3 runs 13 residues. Germline CDR1 DFQATT, CDR2 SNEGSKA (reference sequence). Here the CDR3 reads CSARESSNQPQHF. The CDR3 nucleotides read TGCAGTGCTAGAGAGTCGAGCAATCAGCCCCAGCATTTT.